This T cell receptor beta chain was captured in a study of cytotoxic CD8 clonotypes in ibrutinib-treated CLL. The overall study: Response samples were obtained once patients had received a median about 11 months of treatment, range 6 to 36.

The CDR3 spans 14 residues. Per germline, CDR1 KGHSH and CDR2 LQKENI. Germline trimming cut 6 bases from V and 5 bases from J; bases unmatched to any gene: 10. Data came from immunoSEQ multiplex PCR; TCRdb stores just in-frame clones and leaves some out. Seen here are 200,000 to 250,000 clones, around 70% observed once, and the top ten hold 15%. The sample here was PBMCs, taken after 24 months of ibrutinib treatment. The chain carries TRBV18 and TRBJ2-7; TRBD1 matches 7 bases. The receptor was derived from a human donor with chronic lymphocytic leukemia. The CDR3 DNA is TGTGCCAGCTCCCTCCTGGGACAGCAGAACGAGCAGTACTTC. This translates into CASSLLGQQNEQYF.